The entry below gives a single T cell receptor beta chain sequence along with its context. These data originate in a study of blood T cell repertoires in COVID-19. Across the whole study: T cells, B-cell-depleted T cells, or PBMCs provided the cDNA or gDNA that served as material.

CDR3 length equals 15 residues. Germline CDR1 is SGHRS and CDR2 is YFSETQ. The V and J ends lost 6 bases and 0 bases, in that order; junction bases with no gene match: 8. Original analysis: Quantification of nucleated cells was approximated via reference gene primer amplification. The data were produced by immunoSEQ multiplex PCR, yet TCRdb's version contains in-frame clones alone and is incomplete. From that table come the V and J calls and clone size; the DNA was used to work out D and trimming. In the table there are 500,000 to 600,000 clones, approximately 91% of which are singletons. The sample was peripheral blood. This TCR derives from a woman between 50 and 59 years old with COVID-19, enrolled during active disease. This chain links TRBV5-1 with TRBJ1-2; 7 nucleotides line up with TRBD1. The CDR3 reads CASTLGTASNYGYTF. The CDR3 DNA sequence: TGCGCCAGCACTCTAGGGACAGCTTCTAACTATGGCTACACCTTC.